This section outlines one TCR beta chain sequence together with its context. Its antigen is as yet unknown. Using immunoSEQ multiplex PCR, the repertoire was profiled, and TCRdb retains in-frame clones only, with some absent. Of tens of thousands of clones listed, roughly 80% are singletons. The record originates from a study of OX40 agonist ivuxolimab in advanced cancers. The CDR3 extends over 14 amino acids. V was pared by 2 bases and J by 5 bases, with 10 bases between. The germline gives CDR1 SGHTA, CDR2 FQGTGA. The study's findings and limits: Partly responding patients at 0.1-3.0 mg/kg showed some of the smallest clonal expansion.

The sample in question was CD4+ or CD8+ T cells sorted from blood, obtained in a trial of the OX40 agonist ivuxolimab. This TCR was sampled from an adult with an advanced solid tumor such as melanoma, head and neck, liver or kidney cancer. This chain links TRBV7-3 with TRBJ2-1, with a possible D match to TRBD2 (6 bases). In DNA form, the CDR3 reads TGTGCCAGCAGCTTATCCCGGGGGAACAATGAGCAGTTCTTC. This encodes CASSLSRGNNEQFF.